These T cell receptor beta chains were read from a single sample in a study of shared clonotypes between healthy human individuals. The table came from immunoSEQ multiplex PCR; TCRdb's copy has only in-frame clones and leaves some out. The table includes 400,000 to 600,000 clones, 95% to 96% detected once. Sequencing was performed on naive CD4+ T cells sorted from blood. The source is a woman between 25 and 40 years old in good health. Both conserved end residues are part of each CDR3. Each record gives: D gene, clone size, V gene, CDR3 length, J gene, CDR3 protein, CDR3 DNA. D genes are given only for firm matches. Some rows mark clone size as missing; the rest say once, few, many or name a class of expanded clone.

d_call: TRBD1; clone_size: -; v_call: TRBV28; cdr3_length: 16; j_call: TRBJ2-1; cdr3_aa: CASRTRDRVSYNEQFF; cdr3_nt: TGTGCCAGCAGAACCCGGGACAGGGTGTCCTACAATGAGCAGTTCTTC
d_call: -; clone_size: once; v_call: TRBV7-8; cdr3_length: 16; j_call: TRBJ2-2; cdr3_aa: CASSLRSNRETGELFF; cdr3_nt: TGTGCCAGCAGCTTAAGGTCCAACCGAGAGACCGGGGAGCTGTTTTTT
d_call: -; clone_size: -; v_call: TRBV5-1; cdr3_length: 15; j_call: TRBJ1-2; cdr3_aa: CASSLALGPNYGYTF; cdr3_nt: TGCGCCAGCAGCTTGGCCCTAGGACCTAACTATGGCTACACCTTC
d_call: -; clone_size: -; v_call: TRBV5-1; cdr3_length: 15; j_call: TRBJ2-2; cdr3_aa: CASIPGHFDTGELFF; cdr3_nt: TGCGCCAGCATACCGGGGCACTTTGACACCGGGGAGCTGTTTTTT
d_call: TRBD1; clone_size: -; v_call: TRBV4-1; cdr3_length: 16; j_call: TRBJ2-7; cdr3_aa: CASSFRTGQGPYEQYF; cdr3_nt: TGCGCCAGCAGCTTCCGAACGGGACAGGGCCCCTACGAGCAGTACTTC
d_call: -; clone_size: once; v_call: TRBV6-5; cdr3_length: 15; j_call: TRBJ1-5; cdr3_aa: CASSYGPQGPQPQHF; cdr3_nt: TGTGCCAGCAGTTATGGCCCACAGGGTCCTCAGCCCCAGCATTTT
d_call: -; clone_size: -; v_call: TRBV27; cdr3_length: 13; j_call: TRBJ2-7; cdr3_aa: CASSLGNTYEQYF; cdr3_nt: TGTGCCAGCAGTTTAGGTAATACCTACGAGCAGTACTTC
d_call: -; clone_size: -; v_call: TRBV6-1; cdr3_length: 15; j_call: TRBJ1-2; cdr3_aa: CASSENFYSDYGYTF; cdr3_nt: TGTGCCAGCAGTGAAAACTTCTACTCAGACTATGGCTACACCTTC
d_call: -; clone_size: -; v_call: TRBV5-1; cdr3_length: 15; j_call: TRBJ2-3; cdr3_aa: CASSLEGGAPDTQYF; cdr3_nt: TGCGCCAGCAGCTTGGAGGGCGGAGCACCAGATACGCAGTATTTT
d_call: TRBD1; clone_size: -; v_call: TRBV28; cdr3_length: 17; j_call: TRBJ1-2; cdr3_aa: CASSLGSDRGLVYGYTF; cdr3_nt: TGTGCCAGCAGTTTAGGATCCGACAGGGGGCTTGTCTATGGCTACACCTTC
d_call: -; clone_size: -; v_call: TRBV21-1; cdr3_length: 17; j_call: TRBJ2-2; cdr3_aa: CASSNGLSSAKKRELFF; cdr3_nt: TGTGCCAGCAGCAACGGGTTAAGTAGCGCTAAAAAAAGGGAGCTGTTTTTT
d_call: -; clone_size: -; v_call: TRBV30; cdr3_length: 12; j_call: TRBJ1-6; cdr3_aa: CAWTDGNSPLHF; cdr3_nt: TGTGCCTGGACAGATGGTAATTCACCCCTCCACTTT
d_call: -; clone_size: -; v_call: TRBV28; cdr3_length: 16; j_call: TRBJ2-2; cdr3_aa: CASRDTGTTNTGELFF; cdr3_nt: TGTGCCAGCAGAGATACCGGGACAACGAACACCGGGGAGCTGTTTTTT
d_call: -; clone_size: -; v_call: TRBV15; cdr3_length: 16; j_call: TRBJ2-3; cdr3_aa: CATSEPGAPHEDTQYF; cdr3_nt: TGTGCCACCAGCGAACCAGGGGCGCCCCACGAAGATACGCAGTATTTT
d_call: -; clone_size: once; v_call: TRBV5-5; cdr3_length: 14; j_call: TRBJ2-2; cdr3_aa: CASSVEGTAGELFF; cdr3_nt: TGTGCCAGCAGCGTAGAGGGAACCGCCGGGGAGCTGTTTTTT
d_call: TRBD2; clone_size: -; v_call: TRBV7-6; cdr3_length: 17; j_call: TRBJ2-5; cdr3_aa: CASSLGTSGRARETQYF; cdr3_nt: TGTGCCAGCAGCTTAGGAACTAGCGGGAGGGCCAGGGAGACCCAGTACTTC
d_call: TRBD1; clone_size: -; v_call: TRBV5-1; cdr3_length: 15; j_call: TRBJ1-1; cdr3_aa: CASSLGGQGPLQSFF; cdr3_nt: TGCGCCAGCAGCTTGGGGGGACAGGGGCCCCTGCAGTCTTTCTTT
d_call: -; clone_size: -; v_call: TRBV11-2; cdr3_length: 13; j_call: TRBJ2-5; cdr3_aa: CASSFEREETQYF; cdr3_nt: TGTGCCAGCAGCTTCGAGCGGGAAGAGACCCAGTACTTC
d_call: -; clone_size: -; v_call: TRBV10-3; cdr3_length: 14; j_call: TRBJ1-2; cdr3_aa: CAIRQESEYYGYTF; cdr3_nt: TGTGCCATCAGGCAGGAATCAGAGTACTATGGCTACACCTTC
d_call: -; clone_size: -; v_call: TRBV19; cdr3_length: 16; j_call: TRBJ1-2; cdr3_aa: CASSSTTGTKNYGYTF; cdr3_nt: TGTGCCAGTAGTTCAACCACCGGGACAAAAAACTATGGCTACACCTTC
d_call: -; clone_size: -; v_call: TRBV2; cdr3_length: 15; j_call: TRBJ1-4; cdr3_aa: CASTAIGQPNEKLFF; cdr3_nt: TGTGCCAGCACCGCGATTGGACAGCCTAATGAAAAACTGTTTTTT
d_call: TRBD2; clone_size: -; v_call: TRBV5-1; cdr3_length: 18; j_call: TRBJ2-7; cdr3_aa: CASSLKLAGGPSSYEQYF; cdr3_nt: TGCGCCAGCAGCTTGAAACTAGCGGGAGGGCCGAGCTCCTACGAGCAGTACTTC
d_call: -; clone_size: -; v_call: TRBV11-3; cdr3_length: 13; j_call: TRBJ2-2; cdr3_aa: CASSLDGIGELFF; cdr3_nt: TGTGCCAGCAGCTTAGACGGAATCGGGGAGCTGTTTTTT
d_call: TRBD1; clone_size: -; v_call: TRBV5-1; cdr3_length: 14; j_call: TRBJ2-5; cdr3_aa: CASSGTVTQETQYF; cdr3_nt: TGCGCCAGCAGCGGGACAGTGACTCAAGAGACCCAGTACTTC
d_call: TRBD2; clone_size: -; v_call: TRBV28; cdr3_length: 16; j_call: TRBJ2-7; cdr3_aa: CASSLFLAGALYEQYF; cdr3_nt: TGTGCCAGCAGTTTATTCCTAGCGGGAGCCCTGTACGAGCAGTACTTC
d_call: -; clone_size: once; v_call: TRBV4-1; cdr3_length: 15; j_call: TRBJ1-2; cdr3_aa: CASSPGRVMQYGYTF; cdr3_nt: TGCGCCAGCAGCCCCGGTAGGGTTATGCAGTATGGCTACACCTTC
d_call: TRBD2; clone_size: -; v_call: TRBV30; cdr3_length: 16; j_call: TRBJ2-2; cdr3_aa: CAWSVRGRVRAGELFF; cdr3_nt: TGTGCCTGGAGTGTACGTGGGAGGGTTAGGGCCGGGGAGCTGTTTTTT
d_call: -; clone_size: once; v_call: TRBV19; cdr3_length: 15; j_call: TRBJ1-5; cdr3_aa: CASSMAQYSNQPQHF; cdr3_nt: TGTGCCAGTAGTATGGCCCAATATAGCAATCAGCCCCAGCATTTT
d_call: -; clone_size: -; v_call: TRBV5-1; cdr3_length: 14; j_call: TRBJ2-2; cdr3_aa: CASSLGSATGELFF; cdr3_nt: TGCGCCAGCAGCTTGGGTTCCGCTACCGGGGAGCTGTTTTTT
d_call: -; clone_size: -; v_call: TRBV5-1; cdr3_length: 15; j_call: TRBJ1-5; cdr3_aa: CASSLGQGGNQPQHF; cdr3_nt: TGCGCCAGCAGCTTGGGGCAGGGTGGCAATCAGCCCCAGCATTTT
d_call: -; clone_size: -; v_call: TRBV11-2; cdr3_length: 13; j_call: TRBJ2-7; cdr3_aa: CASSLIPFYEQYF; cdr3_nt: TGTGCCAGCAGCTTAATCCCCTTCTACGAGCAGTACTTC
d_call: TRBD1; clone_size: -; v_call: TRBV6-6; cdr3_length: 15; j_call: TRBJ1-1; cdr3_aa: CASSSRQGEGTEAFF; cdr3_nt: TGTGCCAGCAGTTCTAGACAGGGGGAGGGTACTGAAGCTTTCTTT
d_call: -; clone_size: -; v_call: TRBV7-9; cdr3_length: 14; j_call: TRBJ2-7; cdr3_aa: CASSLQVNSYEQYF; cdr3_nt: TGTGCCAGCAGCTTACAGGTAAACTCCTACGAGCAGTACTTC
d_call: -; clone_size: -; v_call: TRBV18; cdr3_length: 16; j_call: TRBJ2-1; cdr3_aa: CASSQQEPYSYNEQFF; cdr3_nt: TGTGCCAGCTCTCAACAGGAACCTTACTCCTACAATGAGCAGTTCTTC
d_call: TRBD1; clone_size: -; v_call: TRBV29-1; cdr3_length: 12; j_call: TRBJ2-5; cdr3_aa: CSVEEQGLEQYF; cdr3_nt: TGCAGCGTTGAGGAACAGGGGCTTGAGCAGTACTTC